This paragraph reports one T cell receptor (beta chain). This clonotype was recorded at least ten times. The specificity of this receptor is unknown. No qualities accompany the bases; no much larger clone lies one base away. The treatment or condition label of this sample denotes: allogeneic hematopoietic cell transplantation with graft depleted of TCRalphabeta T cells and CD19 B cells. TCRalphabeta/CD19-depleted allogeneic hematopoietic cell grafts were given to the transplant recipients, all of whom were children. The data were taken from a study of T-cell reconstitution after alpha-beta-depleted transplantation in children (TCRdb year 2016). Context from the whole study: Using TCR repertoire profiling, the study followed T-cell immune reconstitution in a quantitative way in children after TCRalphabeta/CD19-depleted allogeneic hematopoietic cell transplantation. Beyond this particular receptor, the publication reports: Apparently early alphabetaT-cell count recovery about two months after transplant reportedly relied on only several hundred rapidly expanded clones derived from non-depleted graft cells. In some patients, the high TCRbeta diversity seen at day 60 was put down to recipient T cells and intrathymic progenitors that had survived conditioning. Over the following months the frequencies of hyperexpanded clones went down, and after one year T-cell counts and TCRbeta diversity were mostly credited to newly produced T cells.

Receptor libraries were prepared by PCR. Sequencing instrument: Illumina HiSeq 2500. Molecular barcoding was employed in the preparation of TCR libraries, with unique molecular identifiers being used to normalize TCRbeta repertoire quantification. TCRdb trimmed public reads at Q25 via fastp, called clones via MiXCR and kept in-frame beta chains. Rows with one shared CDR3 protein collapse into an entry with the most common genes and DNA. This sample lists under 85,000 distinct CDR3 sequences; roughly 20% were detected once. The ten largest make up around half of the sample. V is reduced by 6 bases and J by 3 bases, leaving a spacing of 9 bases between them. Measured from the cysteine to the phenylalanine, the CDR3 is 12 residues long. Only the CDR3 part of the read is kept: 36 bases, read in frame from the first base. The germline V gene provides CDR1 MDHEN and CDR2 SYDVKM.

The specimen was PBMCs, mostly from graft donor cells, collected 360 days after TCRalphabeta/CD19-depleted stem cell transplant. This TCR came from a male patient between 2 and 15 years old who had a stem cell transplant for acute lymphoblastic leukemia, so the T cells may come from the graft donor. The chain employs TRBV28 and TRBJ2-7; TRBD1 could be the D gene, as 5 bases match. This receptor carries the CDR3 CASSSRVYEQYF. The DNA reads as follows: TGTGCCAGCAGCTCCAGGGTCTACGAGCAGTACTTC.